Given below is one T cell receptor beta chain in context. This sample stems from a study of control samples from healthy donors and cancer patients. Sequencing was performed with immunoSEQ multiplex PCR; in TCRdb, only in-frame clones are kept and a portion is missing. The table lists roughly 130,000 clones, 88% of them singletons. The material sequenced was blood. The sequence was obtained from a man in his forties or fifties in good health.

The CDR3 is CASSDYGDKLDTQYF. In DNA form, the CDR3 reads TGTGCCAGCAGTGATTATGGGGACAAGTTAGATACGCAGTATTTT. This rearrangement joins TRBV6-1 to TRBJ2-3, with a tentative D call TRBD1 (6 bases). CDR1 MNHNS and CDR2 SASEGT come from the germline V gene. V gave up 3 bases and J gave up 5 bases, with 15 bases separating them. The CDR3 spans 15 residues.